Listed below are T cell receptor beta chains from one sample, sequenced in a study of blood T cells in healthy people across ages. TCRdb called the 5' RACE reads again in MiXCR, with one record for every CDR3 protein. This sample carries about 1.4 million distinct CDR3 sequences, almost 60% of them seen once, and the ten largest clones take 5% to 7%. Sequencing was carried out using blood. The receptors derive from a man in his late teens or twenties in good health. Each CDR3 is given with its conserved first and last residue. The D gene is left open where the match is weak. Part of the rows lack a size; the others show once, few, many or a class for expanded clones.

v_gene	d_gene	abundance	j_gene	CDR3aa	CDR3nt
TRBV27	TRBD1	-	TRBJ2-6	CGSSPGTGSGANVLTF	TGTGGCAGCAGCCCCGGGACAGGGTCTGGGGCCAACGTCCTGACTTTC
TRBV4-3	-	-	TRBJ2-5	CASSQGPGAETQYF	TGCGCCAGCAGCCAAGGCCCCGGGGCCGAGACCCAGTACTTC
TRBV13	TRBD2	-	TRBJ2-3	CASSLALAGFSTDTQYF	TGTGCCAGCAGCCTGGCCCTAGCGGGGTTTAGCACAGATACGCAGTATTTT
TRBV7-8	TRBD2	-	TRBJ2-1	CASIEGGGSRNEQFF	TGTGCCAGCATCGAGGGTGGCGGGAGTAGGAATGAGCAGTTCTTC
TRBV20-1	-	-	TRBJ1-2	CSAGSRQNYGYTF	TGCAGTGCTGGGTCGAGACAGAACTATGGCTACACCTTC
TRBV27	-	many	TRBJ1-1	CASSLGFGTEAFF	TGTGCCAGCAGTTTAGGTTTCGGCACTGAAGCTTTCTTT
TRBV20-1	TRBD2	once	TRBJ2-1	CSASIRGLEYNEQFF	TGCAGTGCTAGCATCCGGGGACTAGAGTACAATGAGCAGTTCTTC
TRBV29-1	TRBD2	-	TRBJ2-1	CSVEGSPERGLAGEEFYNEQFF	TGCAGCGTCGAGGGTTCCCCCGAAAGGGGACTAGCGGGAGAGGAATTTTACAATGAGCAGTTCTTC
TRBV9	TRBD2	-	TRBJ2-7	CASSRGIGGEQYF	TGTGCCAGCAGCAGGGGTATCGGGGGGGAGCAGTACTTC
TRBV5-4	TRBD1	-	TRBJ1-2	CASSFGQGAAGYTF	TGTGCCAGCAGCTTTGGACAGGGGGCCGCTGGCTACACCTTC
TRBV10-3	TRBD2	-	TRBJ2-3	CAINSGGGTDTQYF	TGTGCCATCAATAGCGGGGGGGGCACAGATACGCAGTATTTT
TRBV6-1	-	-	TRBJ1-2	CASSVQGTPNYGYTF	TGTGCCAGCAGTGTACAGGGAACTCCTAACTATGGCTACACCTTC
TRBV5-1	-	-	TRBJ1-2	CASSPAGVGYYGYTF	TGCGCCAGCAGCCCAGCGGGGGTTGGTTACTATGGCTACACCTTC
TRBV2	-	-	TRBJ1-2	CASRTLLHGYTF	TGTGCCAGCCGGACGCTCCTCCATGGCTACACCTTC
TRBV11-1	-	-	TRBJ1-1	CASSLRFRVEAFF	TGTGCCAGCAGCTTACGTTTCCGGGTCGAAGCTTTCTTT
TRBV27	TRBD1	-	TRBJ2-3	CASSLSLGDRVSDTQYF	TGTGCCAGCAGTTTATCGCTTGGAGACAGGGTCTCAGATACGCAGTATTTT
TRBV29-1	-	-	TRBJ2-7	CSVLIGTGPYEQYF	TGCAGCGTCCTTATCGGGACGGGGCCTTACGAGCAGTACTTC
TRBV7-9	-	few	TRBJ2-1	CASRPLVAPSSYNEQFF	TGTGCCAGCAGACCTCTGGTAGCGCCTAGCTCCTACAATGAGCAGTTCTTC
TRBV29-1	-	-	TRBJ2-5	CSALGLGEETQYF	TGCAGCGCCCTGGGTCTAGGGGAAGAGACCCAGTACTTC
TRBV28	-	few	TRBJ2-7	CASSLPRHGGGSYEQYF	TGTGCCAGCAGTTTACCTAGACACGGAGGGGGATCCTACGAGCAGTACTTC
TRBV12-3/TRBV12-4	TRBD1	-	TRBJ1-5	CASSQTGRNQPQHF	TGTGCCAGCAGCCAGACAGGGCGGAATCAGCCCCAGCATTTT
TRBV7-8	-	-	TRBJ1-2	CASSLDEQGWPHGYTF	TGTGCCAGCAGCTTAGATGAGCAGGGCTGGCCTCATGGCTACACCTTC
TRBV6-2/TRBV6-3	TRBD1	once	TRBJ1-5	CASSYGGQGAEQPQHF	TGTGCCAGCAGTTACGGGGGGCAGGGGGCGGAACAGCCCCAGCATTTT
TRBV28	-	-	TRBJ1-2	CASSLYRNGYTF	TGTGCCAGCAGTTTATACCGAAATGGCTACACCTTC
TRBV29-1	-	-	TRBJ2-1	CSVEGAETSYNEQFF	TGCAGCGTTGAGGGGGCAGAGACCTCCTACAATGAGCAGTTCTTC
TRBV27	TRBD2	-	TRBJ2-7	CASSAGTSAYNEQYF	TGTGCCAGCAGCGCCGGGACTAGCGCCTACAATGAGCAGTACTTC
TRBV7-9	-	-	TRBJ1-2	CATRAENYGYTF	TGTGCCACGAGGGCGGAGAACTATGGCTACACCTTC
TRBV4-2	-	-	TRBJ2-7	CASSQVSTGNRYEQYF	TGTGCCAGCAGCCAAGTATCTACAGGCAATCGCTACGAGCAGTACTTC
TRBV29-1	TRBD1	-	TRBJ1-5	CSVVIQGRDQPQHF	TGCAGCGTTGTCATACAGGGGAGGGATCAGCCCCAGCATTTT
TRBV15	TRBD2	few	TRBJ2-3	CATSRGLSTDTQYF	TGTGCCACCAGCAGGGGACTAAGCACAGATACGCAGTATTTT
TRBV29-1	-	-	TRBJ2-7	CSVADRPTYEQYF	TGCAGCGTTGCGGACCGACCGACCTACGAGCAGTACTTC
TRBV27	TRBD1	-	TRBJ2-3	CASSLWGTAPDTQYF	TGTGCCAGCAGTTTATGGGGGACAGCTCCAGATACGCAGTATTTT
TRBV3-1	TRBD1	few	TRBJ1-2	CASSTGQTSYGYGYTF	TGTGCCAGCAGCACGGGACAGACCTCTTATGGCTATGGCTACACCTTC
TRBV15	TRBD1	-	TRBJ1-6	CATSSSTGVGSPLHF	TGTGCCACCAGCTCGTCGACAGGGGTAGGGTCACCCCTCCACTTT
TRBV29-1	-	-	TRBJ2-5	CSVSGGDQETQYF	TGCAGCGTCTCCGGGGGAGATCAAGAGACCCAGTACTTC
TRBV15	TRBD1	-	TRBJ2-1	CATSRAGGTYNEQFF	TGTGCCACCAGCAGAGCAGGGGGTACCTACAATGAGCAGTTCTTC
TRBV5-1	-	-	TRBJ1-1	CASSLEGIRNTEAFF	TGCGCCAGCAGCTTGGAAGGGATACGGAACACTGAAGCTTTCTTT
TRBV12-3/TRBV12-4	TRBD2	-	TRBJ2-1	CASTPVGTSGGVYNEQFF	TGTGCCAGCACTCCGGTCGGGACTAGCGGGGGGGTGTACAATGAGCAGTTCTTC
TRBV12-3/TRBV12-4	-	-	TRBJ2-1	CASSLGALWQFF	TGTGCCAGCAGTTTGGGTGCCCTTTGGCAGTTCTTC
TRBV6-2/TRBV6-3	-	-	TRBJ1-5	CASSYAFEENLNQPQHF	TGTGCCAGCAGTTATGCGTTTGAGGAGAACCTCAATCAGCCCCAGCATTTT
TRBV3-1	-	-	TRBJ2-7	CASSQAVEQYF	TGTGCCAGCAGCCAGGCGGTCGAGCAGTACTTC
TRBV11-2	-	few	TRBJ1-2	CASSATGYYGYTF	TGTGCCAGCAGCGCCACAGGGTACTATGGCTACACCTTC
TRBV7-6	-	-	TRBJ2-1	CASSSDSGTVYNEQFF	TGTGCCAGCAGCTCAGACTCCGGGACCGTCTACAATGAGCAGTTCTTC
TRBV6-2/TRBV6-3	-	few	TRBJ2-3	CASSYPRTPDTQYF	TGTGCCAGCAGTTATCCCCGAACGCCAGATACGCAGTATTTT